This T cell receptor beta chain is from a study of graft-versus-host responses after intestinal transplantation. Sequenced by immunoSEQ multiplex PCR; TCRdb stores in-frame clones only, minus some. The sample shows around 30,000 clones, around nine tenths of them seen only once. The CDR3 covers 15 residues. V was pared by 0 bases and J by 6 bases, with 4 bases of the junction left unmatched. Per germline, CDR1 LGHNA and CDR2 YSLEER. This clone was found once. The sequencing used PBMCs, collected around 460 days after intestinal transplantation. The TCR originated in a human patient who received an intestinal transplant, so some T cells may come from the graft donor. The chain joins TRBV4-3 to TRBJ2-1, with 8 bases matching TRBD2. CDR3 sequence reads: CASSQDLRGGNEQFF. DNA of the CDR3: TGCGCCAGCAGCCAAGATCTACGGGGGGGCAATGAGCAGTTCTTC.